One sample yielded the 4 T cell receptor beta chains listed below, sequenced in a study of shared clonotypes between healthy human individuals. The repertoire was sequenced with immunoSEQ multiplex PCR; TCRdb's copy has only in-frame clones and lacks some. Of around 1,000,000 clones in the sample, approximately 75% are singletons; the top ten hold 0.85% to 1%. The sample comprised memory CD4+ T cells from PBMCs. Subset denoted: CD45RA-negative fraction. Source of these receptors: a man between 18 and 35 years old in good health. Some clones in this sample may be carry-over from other donors' samples.

The chain joins TRBV7-9 to TRBJ1-4; tentatively, D is TRBD1 (6 bases). The V gene's germline CDR1 is SEHNR and CDR2 FQNEAQ (reference sequence). V lost 3 bases, J lost 14 bases, and 13 bases lay in between. The CDR3 runs to 12 residues. In DNA form, the CDR3 reads TGTGCCAGCAGCTTTTTACAGGGCAGGCTGTTTTTT. This translates into CASSFLQGRLFF. Combining the CDR3 with reference TRBV7-9 and TRBJ1-4 gives the whole variable domain DTGVSQNPRHKITKRGQNVTFRCDPISEHNRLYWYRQTLGQGPEFLTYFQNEAQLEKSRLLSDRFSAERPKGSFSTLEIQRTEQGDSAMYLCASSFLQGRLFFGSGTQLSVL.

J is TRBJ1-1 and V is TRBV18, with a possible D match to TRBD1 (5 bases). Germline values: CDR1 KGHSH, CDR2 LQKENI. The CDR3 has 17 residues. V lost 3 bases and J lost 1, with 18 bases in between. This chain's CDR3 is CASSPTDIRVANTEAFF. CDR3 nucleotide sequence: TGTGCCAGCTCACCGACGGACATTAGGGTTGCGAACACTGAAGCTTTCTTT.

This clone was observed at least ten times. V and J are TRBV7-7 and TRBJ1-4; 8 bases are a match to TRBD1. The CDR3 loop spans 15 amino acids. Germline V gives CDR1 SSHAT, CDR2 FNYEAQ (reference sequence). V lost 5 bases and J lost 7; bases outside the gene matches: 9. DNA for the CDR3: TGTGCCAGCAGCCCCAATGCAGGGGGCACTGAAAAACTGTTTTTT. This encodes CASSPNAGGTEKLFF.

This chain joins TRBV13 and TRBJ2-7; 7 bases align to TRBD1. Germline CDR1 and CDR2: PRHDT and FYEKMQ (reference sequence). With 7 bases clipped from V and 2 bases from J, the junction kept 11 bases outside the gene matches. The CDR3 consists of 15 residues. CDR3 sequence (DNA): TGTGCCAGCACACGTCAGGGGGTCCTCCCCTACGAGCAGTACTTC. Translation gives CASTRQGVLPYEQYF. Supplemented by reference TRBV13 and TRBJ2-7, the full variable domain reads AAGVIQSPRHLIKEKRETATLKCYPIPRHDTVYWYQQGPGQDPQFLISFYEKMQSDKGSIPDRFSAQQFSDYHSELNMSSLELGDSALYFCASTRQGVLPYEQYFGPGTRLTVT.